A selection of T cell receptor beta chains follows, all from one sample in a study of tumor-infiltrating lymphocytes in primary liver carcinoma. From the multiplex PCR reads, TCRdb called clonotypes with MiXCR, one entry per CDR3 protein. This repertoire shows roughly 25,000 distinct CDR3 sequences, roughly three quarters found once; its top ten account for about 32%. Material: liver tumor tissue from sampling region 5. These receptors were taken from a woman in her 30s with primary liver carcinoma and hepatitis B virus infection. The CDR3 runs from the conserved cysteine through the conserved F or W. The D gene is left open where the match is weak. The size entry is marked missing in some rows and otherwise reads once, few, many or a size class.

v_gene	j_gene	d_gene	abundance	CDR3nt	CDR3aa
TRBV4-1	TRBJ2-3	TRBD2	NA	TGCGCCAACAGCCATGACCATATTACTAGCGGGAGGGTGGATGCGCAGTATTTT	CANSHDHITSGRVDAQYF
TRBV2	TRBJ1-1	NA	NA	TGTGCCAGCATGACGGATTCGAACACTGAAGCTCTCTTT	CASMTDSNTEALF
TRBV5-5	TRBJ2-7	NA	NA	TGTGCCAGCAGCATTACCTACCGACAGGTTTCCCACGAGCAGTACTTC	CASSITYRQVSHEQYF
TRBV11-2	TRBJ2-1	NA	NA	TGTGCCAGCAGGGTTACTAGTGTGAGGGCCGGCAATGAGCGATTCTTC	CASRVTSVRAGNERFF
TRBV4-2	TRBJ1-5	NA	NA	TGTGCCAGCAGCCAAGATATGTCATTGGAACAGCTCCAGCATTTT	CASSQDMSLEQLQHF
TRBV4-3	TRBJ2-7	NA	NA	TGCGCCAGGAGCCAAGCTGTGACGAAGGGTCACATTAGCAACGAGCAGTACTTC	CARSQAVTKGHISNEQYF
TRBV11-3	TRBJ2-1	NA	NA	TGTCCCAGCAGCTTAGACGGGAACAATGTGCAGATCTTC	CPSSLDGNNVQIF
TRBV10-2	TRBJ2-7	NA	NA	TGCGCCAACAGAAGGACAGCCAGTTCCTACGAGCAGTACTTC	CANRRTASSYEQYF
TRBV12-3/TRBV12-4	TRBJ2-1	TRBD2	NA	TGTGGCAGCAGCCTGTCCGGGACTAGTAGACTTGAGCAGTTCTTC	CGSSLSGTSRLEQFF
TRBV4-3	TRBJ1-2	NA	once	TGTGCCAGCAGCCAAGGCGTAGGAAGGGGCAGGATCGCTACTAACTATGGCTACACCTTC	CASSQGVGRGRIATNYGYTF
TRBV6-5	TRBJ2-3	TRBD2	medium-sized	TGTGCCAGCAATGAAGCGGGAGCTCAAGATACGCAGTATTTT	CASNEAGAQDTQYF
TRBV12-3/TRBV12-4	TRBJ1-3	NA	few	TGTTCCAGCAGTTTAAGGGGGGAGGCCATATATTTT	CSSSLRGEAIYF
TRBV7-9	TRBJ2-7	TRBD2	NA	TGTGCAAGTAGCCGGGGACTAGCCGCACCTTACGAGCAGTACTTC	CASSRGLAAPYEQYF
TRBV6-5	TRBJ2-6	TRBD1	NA	TGTGCCAGCAATCTTTGGACAGGGATGAAAGCTGAGGCCAACGTCCTGACTTTC	CASNLWTGMKAEANVLTF
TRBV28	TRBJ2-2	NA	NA	TGTGCCAGCTATAAGCTGGGATATGGCGGGGAGCTGTTTTTT	CASYKLGYGGELFF
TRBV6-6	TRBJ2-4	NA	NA	TGTACCAGTGGCCCCTTCAAAAACATTCAGTACTTC	CTSGPFKNIQYF
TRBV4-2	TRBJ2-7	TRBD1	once	TGTGCCAGTAGCCAGGAACACCTAGGACAGGGGGGACCGCGCCAGCAGTATTTC	CASSQEHLGQGGPRQQYF
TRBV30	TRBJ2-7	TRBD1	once	TGTGCCTGGAGTTTTGGGACAGGGAGCTCCTACGAGCAGTACTTC	CAWSFGTGSSYEQYF
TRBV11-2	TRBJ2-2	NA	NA	TGTGCCGGCATCTTAGCTGGGTTCGCGAACACCAGGGAGCTGTTTTTT	CAGILAGFANTRELFF
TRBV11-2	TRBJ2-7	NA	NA	TGTGACAGCAGCCCCTCGGATACGGGCGAGCACCACTTC	CDSSPSDTGEHHF
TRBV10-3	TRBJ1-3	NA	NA	TGTACCATCGGACCTGGAAACACTATATATTTT	CTIGPGNTIYF
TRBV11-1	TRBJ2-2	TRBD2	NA	TGTGCCAGCAGCAGAGTTATGGCGGGAGTGTCCGGGACGCTGTTTTTT	CASSRVMAGVSGTLFF
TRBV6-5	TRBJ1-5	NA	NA	TGTGCCAGCACCTCGGTCCGGGGAAACCGGTTACAGTCCCAGCATTTT	CASTSVRGNRLQSQHF
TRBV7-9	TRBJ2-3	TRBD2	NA	TGTGCCAACAGTCCGGGACTAGCGGGAGGCCTCACAGATACGCAGTATTTT	CANSPGLAGGLTDTQYF
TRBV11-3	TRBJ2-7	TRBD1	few	TGTGCCAGCAGCAGGGGGATAGGGACAGTCGTCTACGAGCAGTACTTC	CASSRGIGTVVYEQYF
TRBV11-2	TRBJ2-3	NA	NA	TGTACCAGCTGCCGGACGCGACAGGGGAGGGGAGATACGCAATATTTT	CTSCRTRQGRGDTQYF
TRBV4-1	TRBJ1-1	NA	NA	TGCGCCAGCAGTTTGCAGCAAGCCTTTGAAGCTTTCTTT	CASSLQQAFEAFF
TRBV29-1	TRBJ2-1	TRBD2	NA	TGCAGAGCCCTAAGGGACTACAATGTGCAGTTATTC	CRALRDYNVQLF
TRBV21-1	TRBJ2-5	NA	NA	TGTACCAGCAGCAAAGAGAAGGGCAGCCAAGAGACCCAGTACTTC	CTSSKEKGSQETQYF
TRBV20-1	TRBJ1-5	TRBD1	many	TGCAGTGCTAGGCCTTCTTCGGACAGGGCCAGGCAGCCCCAGCATTTT	CSARPSSDRARQPQHF
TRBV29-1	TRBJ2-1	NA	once	TGCAGCGTCGTGGGGTGGGGGGGCCGAGGGTTCTTC	CSVVGWGGRGFF
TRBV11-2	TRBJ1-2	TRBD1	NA	TGTGCCAGCAGCCGCAGGGGGCACGGGGAATATGGATACACCTTC	CASSRRGHGEYGYTF
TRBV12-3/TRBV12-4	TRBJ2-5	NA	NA	TGTGCCTGGAGCATCTACCCCGGGAGCGATGAGACCCAGTACTTC	CAWSIYPGSDETQYF
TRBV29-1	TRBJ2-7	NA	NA	TGCAGCGTTGAAGAGGATACAGGGATCTCGTACGAGCAGTACTTC	CSVEEDTGISYEQYF
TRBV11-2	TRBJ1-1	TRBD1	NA	TGTGCCGGCAGGGCTCGGGACAGGGGGCGCAAGAGGTGGAGTAACACTGACGCTTTCTTT	CAGRARDRGRKRWSNTDAFF
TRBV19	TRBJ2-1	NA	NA	TGTGCCAGTAATATATCGGATAATGAGCAGTTCTTC	CASNISDNEQFF
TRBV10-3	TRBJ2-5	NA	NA	TGTGCTATCAGTGAATCGGCTACCAGACAAGAGATCCAGTACTTC	CAISESATRQEIQYF
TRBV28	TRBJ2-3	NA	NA	TGTGCCAGCAGTTTTGTGGATTACACAGATACGCAGTATTTT	CASSFVDYTDTQYF
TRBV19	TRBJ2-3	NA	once	TGTGCCAGTAGTGCCGCTAGCTATGGCACAGATACGCAGTATTTT	CASSAASYGTDTQYF
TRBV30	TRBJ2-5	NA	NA	TGTGCCTGGAGTGTCGGCAGGGGTAGGTGGGGGACCCAGTACTTC	CAWSVGRGRWGTQYF
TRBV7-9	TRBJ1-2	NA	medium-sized	TGTGCCAGCAGCTTACCGACGGGGACACCCAACTATGGCTACACCTTC	CASSLPTGTPNYGYTF
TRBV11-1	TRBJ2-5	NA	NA	TGTGCCAGCGGCTGGGCATGGGGCACCGGGACCCAGTACTTC	CASGWAWGTGTQYF
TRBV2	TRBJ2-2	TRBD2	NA	TGTGCCAGCAGGAGGGGACTAACGGGAAATACCGGGGAGCTATTTTTT	CASRRGLTGNTGELFF
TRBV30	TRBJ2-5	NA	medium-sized	TGTGCCTGGAGTGTCGTGGAGACCCAGTACTTC	CAWSVVETQYF
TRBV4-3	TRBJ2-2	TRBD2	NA	TGCGCCAGCAGCGTACTAGTGGGAGGGCTCCGTTCGAGCACCGGGGAGCTGTTTTTT	CASSVLVGGLRSSTGELFF
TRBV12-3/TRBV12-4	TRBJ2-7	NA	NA	TGTGCCAGCACCAGCGACGCCGGCTCCTACGAGCAGTACTTC	CASTSDAGSYEQYF
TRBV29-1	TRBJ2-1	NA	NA	TGCAGCGCCACGGCAGGAGTAAGTTCCAATGAGCTGTTCTTC	CSATAGVSSNELFF
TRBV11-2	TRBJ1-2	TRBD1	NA	TGTGCCAGCACTCAGGGGGGTGGAGGCTACACCTTC	CASTQGGGGYTF
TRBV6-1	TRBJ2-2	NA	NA	TGTGCCAGCAGTGAAACCCTTCCCGGGGGCGCCGTGAACAGTGGGGAGCTGTTTTTT	CASSETLPGGAVNSGELFF
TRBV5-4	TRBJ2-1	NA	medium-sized	TGTGCCAGCAGCTCCCGCGAGTACAATGAGCAGTTCTTC	CASSSREYNEQFF
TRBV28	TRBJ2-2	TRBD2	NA	TGCGCCAGCTATAAGCGGGGATATGGCGGAGGGCTGTTTTTT	CASYKRGYGGGLFF
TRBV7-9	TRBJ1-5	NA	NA	TGTGCCAGCTGCCCCCGGGAGAACGATCAGTCCCAGCATTTT	CASCPRENDQSQHF
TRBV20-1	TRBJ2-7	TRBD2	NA	TGCAGTGCTAGAGACCCATTAGCGGGCTACGAGCAGTACTTC	CSARDPLAGYEQYF
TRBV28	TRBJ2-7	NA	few	TGTGCCAGCAGTTTAAGCAGGAGGGTAACTTACGAGCAGTACTTC	CASSLSRRVTYEQYF